This is a list of T cell receptor beta chains from one sample in a study of T cells in Graves' hyperthyroidism and ophthalmopathy. TCRdb independently ran MiXCR on the multiplex PCR reads; one entry per CDR3 protein. The sample lists roughly 660,000 distinct CDR3 sequences, approximately 15% occurring once. Specimen: blood. All receptors derive from a man aged 45-65 years with Graves' hyperthyroidism. CDR3s include the opening cysteine and the closing phenylalanine or tryptophan. D genes are given only for firm matches. Clone sizes are given selectively: once, few, many, or a class where the clone is expanded.

>TRBV2|many|.|TRBJ1-6
TGTGCCAGCAGTGTCGAGGGATCCTATAATTCACCCCTCCACTTT
CASSVEGSYNSPLHF
>TRBV27|few|TRBD1|TRBJ1-6
TGTGCCAGCAGTTTACTCCGGGACAGGGGTCGATCACCCCTCCACTTT
CASSLLRDRGRSPLHF
>TRBV30|.|TRBD1|TRBJ2-7
TGTGCCTGCGAGGGACAGAACACCTACGAGCAGTACTTC
CACEGQNTYEQYF
>TRBV15|many|TRBD2|TRBJ2-1
TGTGCCACCAGCAGAGATACCCTAGCGGGAAAGGTTGAGCAGTTCTTC
CATSRDTLAGKVEQFF
>TRBV29-1|.|.|TRBJ1-1
TGCAGCGCTCTAGGGGGTTACACTGAAGCTTTCTTT
CSALGGYTEAFF
>TRBV27|.|.|TRBJ2-5
TGTGCCAGCAGTACTGTAAGGGAAGAAGAGACCCAGTACTTC
CASSTVREEETQYF
>TRBV24-1|.|TRBD1|TRBJ1-1
TGTGCCACCAGACAGGGGGCGAGCACTGAAGCTTTCTTT
CATRQGASTEAFF
>TRBV10-3|many|.|TRBJ1-2
TGTGCCATCAGTGAGAGTAGTGGCCGGGGTTCTAACTATGGCTACACCTTC
CAISESSGRGSNYGYTF
>TRBV19|few|.|TRBJ1-3
TGTGCCAGTAGTATCAACGGGGCTGGAAACACCATATATTTT
CASSINGAGNTIYF
>TRBV20-1|many|.|TRBJ1-3
TGCAGTGCTAGAGATGATAGGGGAGCTGGAAACACCATATATTTT
CSARDDRGAGNTIYF
>TRBV29-1|few|.|TRBJ2-1
TGCAGCTCGTGGGGGTTTAGCGGTTACAATGAGCAGTTCTTC
CSSWGFSGYNEQFF
>TRBV6-2/TRBV6-3|many|.|TRBJ1-5
TGTGCCAGCAGTTACTCTAAGGGATTGGGCAATCAGCCCCAGCATTTT
CASSYSKGLGNQPQHF
>TRBV5-8|few|.|TRBJ2-5
TGTGCCAGCAGCTTGGTTGTACAGGGTGGAAAGACCCAGTACTTC
CASSLVVQGGKTQYF
>TRBV12-5|.|TRBD2|TRBJ2-1
TGTGCTAGTGCCTTAGCGGGAGAATCCTACAATGAGCAGTTCTTC
CASALAGESYNEQFF
>TRBV12-3/TRBV12-4|many|.|TRBJ2-7
TGTGCCAGCACCACCACCGGCGGGATAATCGGCGAGCAGTACTTC
CASTTTGGIIGEQYF
>TRBV27|.|.|TRBJ1-1
TGTGCCAGCAGTTCCCCGGGGATGAGCACTGAAGCTTTCTTT
CASSSPGMSTEAFF
>TRBV19|few|.|TRBJ1-5
TGTGCCAGTAGTATAGGTGGCGGGACACCGATTAGCAATCAGCCCCAGCATTTT
CASSIGGGTPISNQPQHF
>TRBV3-1|few|.|TRBJ2-2
TGTGCCAGCAGCCCGTATGGGCGGGGGCGGACCGGGGAGCTGTTTTTT
CASSPYGRGRTGELFF
>TRBV9|.|.|TRBJ1-4
TGTGCCAGCAGCGTAGGTCTTGCAGGGTCTGGAGGACTGTTTTTT
CASSVGLAGSGGLFF
>TRBV7-2|.|.|TRBJ1-5
TGTGCCAGCAGCTTAGAACGGCGAGAGCCCCAGCATTTT
CASSLERREPQHF
>TRBV5-1|few|.|TRBJ1-5
TGCGCCAGCAGCATACAGGGAGGTCGCAATCAGCCCCAGCATTTT
CASSIQGGRNQPQHF
>TRBV5-1|.|TRBD2|TRBJ2-7
TGCGCCAGCAGCTCCCTTGCGGGAGACCAATACGAGCAGTACTTC
CASSSLAGDQYEQYF